This TCR beta chain was captured by sequencing in a study of blood T cells in healthy people across ages. For the second PCR, which ran for about 6 to 11 cycles, a sample-barcoded 5' primer and a J-beta primer mix were used. Each of the samples gave a minimum of 2.5 million paired-end reads that contained CDR3. In TCRdb, the 5' RACE reads were re-called with MiXCR into one record per CDR3 protein. Of 1,300,000 or so distinct CDR3 sequences detected, 59% appear once; the ten largest clones hold roughly 6.3%. V lost 2 bases to trimming and J lost 2 bases, with 7 bases between them. Germline values: CDR1 DFQATT, CDR2 SNEGSKA (reference sequence). This CDR3 spans 13 amino acids. Study-wide findings and caveats: In older individuals, TCR beta diversity per million T cells was lower, falling roughly linearly with age. The study could not conclusively compare naive and antigen-experienced cells, given its unsorted PBMCs. Estimates drawn from one million T cells were deemed to understate diversity.

A remark on this clonotype: The antigen remains unidentified.

The sequence came from a man younger than 35 in good health. The chain employs TRBV20-1 and TRBJ2-1, with D hard to call. Specimen: blood. As DNA, the CDR3 is TGCAGTGCTAGACAGATTACCTACAATGAGCAGTTCTTC. Translating it yields CSARQITYNEQFF.